The clone carrying this TCR beta chain was detected ten times or more. What it binds is not known. The data stem from a study of CD8+CD57+ T cells in acquired aplastic anemia. Broader study findings: Simpson's diversity of CD8+ cells was not significantly different in patients compared with controls.

Genomic DNA constituted the template upon which TCR beta VDJ and CDR3 profiling was performed. One entry per CDR3 protein results from TCRdb running MiXCR on the reads. The sample shows around 290,000 distinct CDR3 sequences, approximately 60% of them seen only once. Patients chosen for sequencing had CD8+CD57+ cells that had expanded, as shown by flow cytometry. V lost 0 bases and J lost 5, with 11 bases in between. The CDR3 runs 14 residues. Germline-derived CDR1 and CDR2 are SGHKS and YYEKEE (reference sequence). The chain recombines TRBV5-5 with TRBJ1-2; no firm D call. The sequenced material came from sorted CD4+, CD8+, or CD8+CD57+ T cells (not recorded which) from PBMCs. This sequence was found in a human donor with aplastic anemia. DNA of the CDR3: TGTGCCAGCAGCTTGGGGGGATCGGATTATGGCTACACCTTC. The encoded protein is CASSLGGSDYGYTF.